This T cell receptor (beta chain) was recovered during a study of cytomegalovirus exposure and HLA in healthy donors. Germline assignment: CDR1 SGHRS and CDR2 YFSETQ. This CDR3 is built from 14 residues. Losses at the gene ends were 3 bases for V and 3 bases for J; bases not matched to a gene: 6. A multiplex PCR was run with 60 Vbeta primers and 13 Jbeta primers. Clones were read by immunoSEQ multiplex PCR, and TCRdb kept only the in-frame ones, dropping some. The repertoire has some 110,000 clones, around 70% of them found once; the top ten carry about 9.9%. The chain uses TRBV5-1 and TRBJ2-7, with 7 bases aligning to TRBD1. The TCR originated in a woman aged 45-60 years in good health and CMV-seropositive. Input material: PBMCs. DNA for the CDR3: TGCGCCAGCAGCTCCGGGACAGCAAACTACGAGCAGTACTTC. It encodes CASSSGTANYEQYF.